The 26 T cell receptor beta chains listed next were all sequenced from one sample in a study of blood T cell repertoires in COVID-19. The repertoire was sequenced with immunoSEQ multiplex PCR; TCRdb's copy has only in-frame clones and lacks some. Altogether approximately 300,000 clones are present, around 85% being singletons, with the ten largest covering approximately 1.9%. The sample comprised PBMCs or T cells enriched from blood (not recorded which). These receptors all come from a woman in her twenties or thirties who had been exposed to COVID-19.

V gene TRBV4-1 combines with J gene TRBJ1-5, with D possibly matching TRBD1 (6 bases). V gave up 1 base and J gave up 3 bases, with 19 bases separating them. CDR3 length equals 18 residues. CDR1 MGHRA and CDR2 YSYEKL come from the germline V gene. Here the CDR3 reads CASSQGRLRGDLNQPQHF. CDR3 in DNA: TGCGCCAGCAGCCAAGGACGTCTCAGGGGCGACCTCAATCAGCCCCAGCATTTT.

There are a few counts of this clone. At the DNA level, this CDR3 is encoded by other sequences in the same sample as well. This sequence joins TRBV5-1 and TRBJ1-4; a possible D gene is TRBD1 (5 bases). Germline-derived CDR1 and CDR2 are SGHRS and YFSETQ. Between the trimmed V and J ends, which lost 0 bases and 0 bases, there was a span of 6 bases. CDR3 length equals 15 residues. The CDR3 loop reads CASSLAGATNEKLFF. In nucleotides, the CDR3 is TGCGCCAGCAGCTTGGCGGGGGCAACTAATGAAAAACTGTTTTTT.

This clone is a singleton in its sample. V is TRBV6-2 or TRBV6-3 and J is TRBJ2-7; TRBD2 matches 11 bases. There are 17 residues in the CDR3. Germline lookup yields CDR1 MNHEY and CDR2 SVGEGT. With 5 bases clipped from V and 8 bases from J, the junction kept 17 bases outside the gene matches. The CDR3 loop is CASSHGTSGGTSIKQYF. The CDR3 nucleotides are TGTGCCAGCAGTCACGGGACTAGCGGAGGAACCAGTATCAAGCAGTACTTC.

Here the CDR3 reads CASSGGRNQPQHF. DNA of the CDR3: TGTGCCAGCAGTGGTGGCAGAAATCAGCCCCAGCATTTT. V is TRBV2 and J is TRBJ1-5, with unresolved D. This CDR3 is 13 amino acids long. CDR1 is SNHLY and CDR2 is FYNNEI in the germline V gene. V lost 4 bases to trimming and J lost 4 bases, with 8 bases between them. Full variable domain (rest looked up from reference TRBV2 and TRBJ1-5): EPEVTQTPSHQVTQMGQEVILRCVPISNHLYFYWYRQILGQKVEFLVSFYNNEISEKSEIFDDQFSVERPDGSNFTLKIRSTKLEDSAMYFCASSGGRNQPQHFGDGTRLSIL.

This clone was observed at least ten times. The chain combines TRBV6-1 with TRBJ1-2; tentatively, D is TRBD1 (5 bases). CDR1 and CDR2 (germline): MNHNS, SASEGT. The CDR3 sequence is 13 residues long. Trimming took 0 bases from V and 8 from J, leaving 10 bases between them. CDR3 nucleotides: TGTGCCAGCAGTGAAGCCGGGACTCTCGGCTACACCTTC. Its translation: CASSEAGTLGYTF.

This clone appeared a few times. The chain carries TRBV5-1 and TRBJ2-5; possibly TRBD2 for D (6 bases). Germline CDR1 reads SGHRS; CDR2 reads YFSETQ. With 2 bases removed from V and 2 bases from J, the gap between germline ends came to 25 bases. CDR3 length: 19 residues. DNA of the CDR3: TGCGCCAGCAGCTTAAACTTACAGGTTTCCGGGACTTCTCAAGAGACCCAGTACTTC. Protein product: CASSLNLQVSGTSQETQYF.

The chain carries TRBV5-4 and TRBJ1-2, with D possibly matching TRBD1 (5 bases). The ends were cut back, 0 bases at V and 2 bases at J, with 11 bases in the middle. Germline V gives CDR1 SGHNT, CDR2 YYREEE (reference sequence). CDR3 length equals 15 residues. This chain's CDR3 is CASSLVDPGNYGYTF. The CDR3 DNA reads as TGTGCCAGCAGCTTGGTAGACCCAGGGAACTATGGCTACACCTTC.

The chain recombines TRBV6-6 with TRBJ2-3, with 7 bases matching TRBD1. V dropped 6 bases and J dropped 4; count of bases not matched to a gene: 1. The germline CDR1 and CDR2 sequences are MNHNY and SVGAGI (reference sequence). The CDR3 spans 12 residues. The CDR3 loop reads CASSQGADTQYF. As DNA, the CDR3 is TGTGCCAGCAGCCAGGGGGCAGATACGCAGTATTTT.

The chain combines TRBV5-6 with TRBJ2-5; D is possibly TRBD1 (5 bases). The germline V and J ends were trimmed by 4 bases and 2 bases, with 12 bases remaining between them. Germline values: CDR1 SGHDT, CDR2 YYEEEE. There are 14 residues in the CDR3. The CDR3 coding sequence is TGTGCCAGCAGCCTACCGACAGAACAAGAGACCCAGTACTTC. Translating gives CASSLPTEQETQYF.

V usage is TRBV30 and J usage is TRBJ1-2, with D perhaps TRBD1 (6 bases). The germline V and J ends were trimmed by 0 bases and 8 bases, with 22 bases remaining between them. Germline-derived CDR1 and CDR2 are GTSNPN and SVGIG (reference sequence). This CDR3 contains 16 residues. For the CDR3, the DNA is TGTGCCTGGAGTGTCGGGGGGGCAGGTAGTCTAAGGGGCTACACCTTC. Encoded protein: CAWSVGGAGSLRGYTF.

The chain uses TRBV25-1 and TRBJ2-7, with 9 bases fitting TRBD2. CDR1 and CDR2 (germline): MGHDK, SYGVNS. The CDR3 sequence is 15 residues long. J lost 9 bases, V lost 6 bases, and 15 bases had no gene match. This CDR3 reads CASREASGATLLQYF. CDR3 sequence (DNA): TGTGCCAGCAGGGAGGCTAGCGGGGCAACCCTGTTGCAGTACTTC.

V is TRBV27 and J is TRBJ1-1; D is unresolved. CDR1 and CDR2 from the germline V gene are MNHEY and SMNVEV (reference sequence). This CDR3 has 15 amino acids. V was shortened by 5 bases and J by 3 bases, with 16 bases between the two germline ends. CDR3: CASSPAGWGDTEAFF. CDR3 DNA sequence: TGTGCCAGCAGTCCCGCCGGGTGGGGAGACACTGAAGCTTTCTTT.

The chain combines TRBV28 with TRBJ2-3, with 13 bases matching TRBD2. Germline CDR1 is MDHEN and CDR2 is SYDVKM. This CDR3 spans 21 amino acids. The ends lost 10 bases at V and 4 bases at J; junction bases unmatched: 26. The CDR3: CAIKLTPGQIQGLAGPDTQYF. As DNA, the CDR3 is TGTGCCATCAAGCTAACCCCCGGACAAATCCAGGGACTAGCGGGACCAGATACGCAGTATTTT.

The V and J genes are TRBV28 and TRBJ1-2; maybe TRBD1 (6 bases). The CDR3 extends over 14 amino acids. The germline gives CDR1 MDHEN, CDR2 SYDVKM. Trimming took off 5 bases at V and 3 bases at J, with 13 bases between the two ends. CDR3 protein: CASSASRGDYGYTF. CDR3 nucleotide sequence: TGTGCCAGCAGTGCATCCAGGGGAGACTATGGCTACACCTTC.

The rearrangement joins TRBV3-1 (or the pseudogene TRBV3-2) to TRBJ2-1, with 8 nucleotides matching TRBD2. CDR3 size: 16 residues. J lost 7 bases, V lost 1 base, and 9 bases had no gene match. Germline V gives CDR1 LGHDT, CDR2 YNNKEL (reference sequence). The CDR3 DNA reads TGTGCCAGCAGCCAAGTGTCCAGCGGGGGTACGAATGAGCAGTTCTTC. Its translation is CASSQVSSGGTNEQFF.

The genes are TRBV30 and TRBJ1-1; TRBD1 matches 7 bases. This CDR3 has 12 amino acids. From germline, CDR1 is GTSNPN and CDR2 SVGIG (reference sequence). Trimming cost V 5 bases and J 4 bases; bases outside gene matches: 4. The CDR3 coding sequence is TGTGCCTGGGGGAGGACAGGCACTGAAGCTTTCTTT. Translated: CAWGRTGTEAFF.

The V and J genes are TRBV5-1 and TRBJ2-1; 8 bases map to TRBD1. V was clipped by 6 bases and J by 7 bases; unmatched bases: 12. Germline V gene sequence: CDR1 SGHRS, CDR2 YFSETQ. This CDR3 comprises 15 residues. CDR3 DNA sequence: TGCGCCAGCATGCCCGGACAGGGTTATTGGAATGAGCAGTTCTTC. Protein: CASMPGQGYWNEQFF.

The chain has TRBV29-1 and TRBJ1-5; no clear D gene. The CDR3 is made up of 15 amino acids. V lost 7 bases and J 1 base, leaving 17 bases between the germline ends. Germline assignment: CDR1 SQVTM and CDR2 ANQGSEA. CDR3 DNA: TGCAGCGCACTTACGACGGAGGGCAGCAATCAGCCCCAGCATTTT. Protein: CSALTTEGSNQPQHF. Supplemented by reference TRBV29-1 and TRBJ1-5, the full variable domain reads SAVISQKPSRDICQRGTSLTIQCQVDSQVTMMFWYRQQPGQSLTLIATANQGSEATYESGFVIDKFPISRPNLTFSTLTVSNMSPEDSSIYLCSALTTEGSNQPQHFGDGTRLSIL.

The chain couples TRBV7-8 to TRBJ2-5, with D possibly being TRBD2 (6 bases). Germline lookup yields CDR1 SGHVS and CDR2 FQNEAQ. The CDR3 loop spans 16 amino acids. The V and J ends lost 2 bases and 4 bases respectively, with 17 bases between them. The DNA for the CDR3 is TGTGCCAGCAGCTTATCTAGGACCGGGAGTGGAGAGACCCAGTACTTC. As protein: CASSLSRTGSGETQYF.

The rearrangement joins TRBV28 to TRBJ2-1, with TRBD1 matching 10 bases. Unmatched junction bases numbered 7, after V lost 4 bases and J lost 4 bases. This CDR3 comprises 16 residues. Germline assignment: CDR1 MDHEN and CDR2 SYDVKM. CDR3 bases: TGTGCCAGCAGTTCGCCGGGACAGGGGTTATACAATGAGCAGTTCTTC. This gives the protein CASSSPGQGLYNEQFF.

V gene TRBV2 combines with J gene TRBJ2-1; possible D gene TRBD2, 5 bases. The ends were cut back, 3 bases at V and 9 bases at J, with 12 bases in the middle. The germline V gene encodes CDR1 SNHLY and CDR2 FYNNEI. The CDR3 contains 13 residues. The CDR3 loop reads CASSDPLVGEQFF. CDR3 coding DNA: TGTGCCAGCAGTGACCCACTAGTTGGTGAGCAGTTCTTC.

This clone was found a few times. The chain couples TRBV28 to TRBJ1-6; TRBD1 matches at 7 bases. From germline, CDR1 is MDHEN and CDR2 SYDVKM. The V gene end was trimmed by 6 bases and the J gene end by 10 bases; junction bases not matched to a gene: 15. The CDR3 sequence is 16 residues long. The CDR3 sequence is CASREGMDRSLSPLHF. In DNA, the CDR3 is TGTGCCAGCAGGGAAGGAATGGACAGGTCACTCTCACCCCTCCACTTT. The complete variable domain, with remaining parts taken from reference TRBV28 and TRBJ1-6, reads DVKVTQSSRYLVKRTGEKVFLECVQDMDHENMFWYRQDPGLGLRLIYFSYDVKMKEKGDIPEGYSVSREKKERFSLILESASTNQTSMYLCASREGMDRSLSPLHFGNGTRLTVT.

The genes are TRBV21-1 and TRBJ1-5; the table gives TRBD1 as D, unverified against the DNA. TRBV21-1 is a listed pseudogene. The CDR3 consists of 18 residues. The CDR3 region has the DNA TGTGCCAGCAGCAAAGAGGAGGGGGCGGATTATAGCAATCAGCCCCAGCATTTT. It codes for CASSKEEGADYSNQPQHF.

CDR3: CASSYSGQGEGYTF. CDR3 DNA: TGTGCCAGCAGTTACTCGGGACAGGGTGAAGGCTACACCTTC. The J gene is TRBJ1-2, the V gene TRBV6-5, with TRBD1 matching 9 bases. The trim removed 0 bases at V and 8 bases at J, leaving 4 bases unmatched. This CDR3 has 14 residues. Per germline, CDR1 MNHEY and CDR2 SVGAGI.

The V gene is TRBV19, the J gene TRBJ2-2; D possibly corresponds to TRBD1 (5 bases). The CDR3 has 15 amino acids. In germline, CDR1 is LNHDA, CDR2 SQIVND (reference sequence). V lost 4 bases, J lost 6 bases, and 15 bases lay in between. The CDR3 region is CASSTVPRVPGELFF. Written as DNA, the CDR3 is TGTGCCAGTAGTACGGTCCCCAGGGTTCCCGGGGAGCTGTTTTTT.

This chain connects TRBV11-3 to TRBJ2-3; 9 bases fit TRBD2. Germline CDR1 and CDR2: SGHNT and YENEEA. The V gene end was trimmed by 3 bases and the J gene end by 2 bases; junction bases not matched to a gene: 12. The CDR3 runs 18 residues. The CDR3 sequence: CASSLWGAGGGATDTQYF. CDR3 in DNA: TGTGCCAGCAGCTTGTGGGGAGCAGGCGGGGGGGCCACAGATACGCAGTATTTT. The variable domain in full, completed from reference TRBV11-3 and TRBJ2-3, reads EAGVVQSPRYKIIEKKQPVAFWCNPISGHNTLYWYLQNLGQGPELLIRYENEEAVDDSQLPKDRFSAERLKGVDSTLKIQPAELGDSAVYLCASSLWGAGGGATDTQYFGPGTRLTVL.